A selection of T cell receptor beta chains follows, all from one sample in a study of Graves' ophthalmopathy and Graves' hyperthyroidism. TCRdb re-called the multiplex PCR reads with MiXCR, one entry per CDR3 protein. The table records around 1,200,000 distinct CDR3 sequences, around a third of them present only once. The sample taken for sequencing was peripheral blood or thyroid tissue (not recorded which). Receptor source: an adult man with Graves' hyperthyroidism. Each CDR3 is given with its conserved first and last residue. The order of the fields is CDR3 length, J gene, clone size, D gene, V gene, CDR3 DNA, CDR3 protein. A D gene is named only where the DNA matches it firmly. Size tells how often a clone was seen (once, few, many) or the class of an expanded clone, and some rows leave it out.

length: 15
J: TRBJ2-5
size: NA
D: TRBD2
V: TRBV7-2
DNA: TGTGCCAGCAGCCTTAGCGGGGCCCAAGGGGAGACCCAGTACTTC
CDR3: CASSLSGAQGETQYF

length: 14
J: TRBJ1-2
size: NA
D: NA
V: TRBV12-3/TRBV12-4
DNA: TGTGCCAGCAGTTTAGCGCTGGGGGTCGGTGGCTACACCTTC
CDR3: CASSLALGVGGYTF

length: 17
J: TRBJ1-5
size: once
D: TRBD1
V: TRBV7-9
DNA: TGTGCCAGCAGACCGACAGGGGGCAAGGGGCATAATCAGCCCCAGCATTTT
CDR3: CASRPTGGKGHNQPQHF

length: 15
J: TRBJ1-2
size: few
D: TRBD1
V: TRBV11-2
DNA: TGTGCCAGCAGCTTAGGGCCAGGGGGCGACTATGGCTACACCTTC
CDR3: CASSLGPGGDYGYTF

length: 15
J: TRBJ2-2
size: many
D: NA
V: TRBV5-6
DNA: TGTGCCAGCAGCTCGTTCAAGATGGGACTCGGGGAGCTGTTTTTT
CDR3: CASSSFKMGLGELFF

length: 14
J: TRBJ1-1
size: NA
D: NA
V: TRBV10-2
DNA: TGTGCCAGCAGTGACTCGGGGGGGGGTCCTGAAGCTTTCTTT
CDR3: CASSDSGGGPEAFF

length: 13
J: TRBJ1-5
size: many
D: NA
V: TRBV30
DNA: TGTGCCTGGAGTGACAAGGGGAGGCAGCCCCAGCATTTT
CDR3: CAWSDKGRQPQHF

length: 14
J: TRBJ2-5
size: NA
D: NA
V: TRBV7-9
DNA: TGTGCCAGCAGCTTAAATCAGGGCACAGAGACCCAGTACTTC
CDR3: CASSLNQGTETQYF

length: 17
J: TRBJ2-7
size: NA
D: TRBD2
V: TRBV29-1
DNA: TGCAGCGCTGACTTGCCTTGGAGGCTAGCGGGAGCCTACGAGCAGTACTTC
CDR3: CSADLPWRLAGAYEQYF

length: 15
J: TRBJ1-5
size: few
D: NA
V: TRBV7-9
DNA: TGTGCCAGCAGCTTAGGGGATATTAGCAATCAGCCCCAGCATTTT
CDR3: CASSLGDISNQPQHF

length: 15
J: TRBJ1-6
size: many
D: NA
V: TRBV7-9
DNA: TGTGCCAGCAATAACAGGGCAATCCATAATTCACCCCTCCACTTT
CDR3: CASNNRAIHNSPLHF

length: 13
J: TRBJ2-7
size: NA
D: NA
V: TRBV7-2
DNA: TGCGCCAGCAGCTCTTCCCGGTCCTACGGGCAGTACTTC
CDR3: CASSSSRSYGQYF

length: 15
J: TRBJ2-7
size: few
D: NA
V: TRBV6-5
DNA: TGTGCCAGCAGTTACCCAGTTGCGGGTGTAGGCGAGCAGTACTTC
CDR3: CASSYPVAGVGEQYF

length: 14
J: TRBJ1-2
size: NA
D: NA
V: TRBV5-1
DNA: TGCGCCAGCAGCTCGGACCACGTTCGGGATGGCTACACCTTC
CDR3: CASSSDHVRDGYTF

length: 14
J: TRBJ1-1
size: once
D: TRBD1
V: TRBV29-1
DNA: TGCAGCGTCCGGACAGGGGGTAGGACCACTGAAGCTTTCTTT
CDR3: CSVRTGGRTTEAFF

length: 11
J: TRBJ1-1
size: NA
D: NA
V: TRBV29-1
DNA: TGCAGCGTTGAGGTGTCCCAGTGGGCTTTCTTT
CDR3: CSVEVSQWAFF

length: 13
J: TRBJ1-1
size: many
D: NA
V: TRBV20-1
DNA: TGCAGTTCCCTTCGAGTTGAGAACACTGAAGCTTTCTTT
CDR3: CSSLRVENTEAFF

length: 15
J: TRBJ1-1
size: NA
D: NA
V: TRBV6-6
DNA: TGTGCCAGCCATTCCTTAGGGAGAATGAACACTGAAGCTTTCTTT
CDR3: CASHSLGRMNTEAFF

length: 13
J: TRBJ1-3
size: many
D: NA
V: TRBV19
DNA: TGTGCCGGGAGTGCAGGTCTCGGAAACACCATATATTTT
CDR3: CAGSAGLGNTIYF

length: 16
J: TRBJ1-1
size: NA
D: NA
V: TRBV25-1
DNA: TGTGCCAGCAGTGCTAGAGGGGGGGGCGGGCGCACTGAAGCTTTCTTT
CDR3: CASSARGGGGRTEAFF

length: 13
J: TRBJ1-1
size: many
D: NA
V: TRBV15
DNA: TGTGCCACCAGGCAACAGGAGAACACTGAAGCTTTCTTT
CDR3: CATRQQENTEAFF

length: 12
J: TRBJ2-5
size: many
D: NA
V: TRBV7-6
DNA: TGTGCCAGCAGCTTAGAGGTTGGGACCCAGTACTTC
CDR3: CASSLEVGTQYF

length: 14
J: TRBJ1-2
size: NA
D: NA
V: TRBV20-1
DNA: TGCAGTGCTAAGCGGGCAGGCGGTTACTATGGCTACACCTTC
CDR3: CSAKRAGGYYGYTF

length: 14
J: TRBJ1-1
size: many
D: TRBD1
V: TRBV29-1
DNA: TGCAGCGCTGGACAGGGGGCAACTGCCACTGAAGCTTTCTTT
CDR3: CSAGQGATATEAFF

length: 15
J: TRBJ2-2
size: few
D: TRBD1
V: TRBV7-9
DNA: TGTGCCAGCAGCGGTCGACAGGGGGAGGCCGGGGAGCTGTTTTTT
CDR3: CASSGRQGEAGELFF

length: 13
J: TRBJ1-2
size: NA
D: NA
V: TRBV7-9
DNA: TGTGCCAGCAGACCGACAGAGAGAGATGGCTACACCTTC
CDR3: CASRPTERDGYTF